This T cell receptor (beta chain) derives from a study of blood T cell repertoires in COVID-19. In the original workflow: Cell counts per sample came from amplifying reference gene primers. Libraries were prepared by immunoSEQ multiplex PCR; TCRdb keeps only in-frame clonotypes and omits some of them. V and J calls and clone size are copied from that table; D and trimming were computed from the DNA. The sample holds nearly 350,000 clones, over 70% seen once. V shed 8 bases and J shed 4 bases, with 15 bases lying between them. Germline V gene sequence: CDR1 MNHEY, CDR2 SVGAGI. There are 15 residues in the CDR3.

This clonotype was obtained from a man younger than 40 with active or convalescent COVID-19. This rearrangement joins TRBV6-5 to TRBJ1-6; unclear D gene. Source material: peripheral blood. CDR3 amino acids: CASDWAGEYNSPLHF. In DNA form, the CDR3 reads TGTGCCAGCGATTGGGCAGGTGAATATAATTCACCCCTCCACTTT.